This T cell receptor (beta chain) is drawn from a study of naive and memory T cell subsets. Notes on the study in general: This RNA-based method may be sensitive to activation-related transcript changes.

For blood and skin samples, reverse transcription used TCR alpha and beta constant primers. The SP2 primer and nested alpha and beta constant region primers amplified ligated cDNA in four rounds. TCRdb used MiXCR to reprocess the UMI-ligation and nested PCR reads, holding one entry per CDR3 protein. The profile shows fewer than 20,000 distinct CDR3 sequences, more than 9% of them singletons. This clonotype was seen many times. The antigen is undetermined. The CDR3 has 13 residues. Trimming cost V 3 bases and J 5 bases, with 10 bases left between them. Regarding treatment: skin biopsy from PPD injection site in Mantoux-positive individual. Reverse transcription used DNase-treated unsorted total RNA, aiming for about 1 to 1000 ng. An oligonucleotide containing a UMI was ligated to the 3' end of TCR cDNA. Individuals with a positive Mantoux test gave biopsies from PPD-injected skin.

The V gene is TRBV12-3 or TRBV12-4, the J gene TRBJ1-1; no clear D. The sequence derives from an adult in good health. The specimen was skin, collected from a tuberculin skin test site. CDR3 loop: CASSFGPSTEAFF. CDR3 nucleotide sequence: TGTGCCAGCAGTTTTGGACCTAGTACTGAAGCTTTCTTT.